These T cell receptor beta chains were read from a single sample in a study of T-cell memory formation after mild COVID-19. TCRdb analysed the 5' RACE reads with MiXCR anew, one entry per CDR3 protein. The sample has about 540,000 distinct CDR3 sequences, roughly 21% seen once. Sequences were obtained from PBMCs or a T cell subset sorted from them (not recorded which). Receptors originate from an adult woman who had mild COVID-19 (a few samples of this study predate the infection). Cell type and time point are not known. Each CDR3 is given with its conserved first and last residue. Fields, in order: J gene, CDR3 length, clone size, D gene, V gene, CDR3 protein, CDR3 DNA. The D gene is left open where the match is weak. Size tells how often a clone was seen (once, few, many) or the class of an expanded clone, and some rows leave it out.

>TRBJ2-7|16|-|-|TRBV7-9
CASSPASGIDPREQYF
TGTGCCAGCAGCCCCGCCTCTGGAATCGACCCTCGGGAGCAGTACTTC
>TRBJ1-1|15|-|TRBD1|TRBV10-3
CAISETDRGVTEAFF
TGTGCCATCAGTGAGACGGACAGGGGTGTCACTGAAGCTTTCTTT
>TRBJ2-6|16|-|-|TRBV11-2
CASSLAVSSGANVMTF
TGTGCCAGCAGCTTAGCAGTCAGCTCTGGGGCCAACGTCATGACTTTC
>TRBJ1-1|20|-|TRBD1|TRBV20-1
CSARDYIIDSWTGDDTEAFF
TGCAGTGCTAGAGATTATATCATCGACTCCTGGACAGGGGATGACACTGAAGCTTTCTTT
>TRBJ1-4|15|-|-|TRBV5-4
CASSLGPSTNEKLFF
TGTGCCAGCAGCTTAGGGCCTTCAACTAATGAAAAACTGTTTTTT
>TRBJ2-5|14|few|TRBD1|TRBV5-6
CASSSGTGYVTQYF
TGTGCCAGCAGCTCAGGGACAGGGTATGTGACCCAGTACTTC
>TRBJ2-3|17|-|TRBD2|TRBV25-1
CASSEYGAGEATDTQYF
TGTGCCAGCAGTGAATATGGGGCGGGGGAAGCAACAGATACGCAGTATTTT
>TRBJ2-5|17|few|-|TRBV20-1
CSARAPTVMRVQETQYF
TGCAGTGCTAGAGCCCCCACCGTCATGCGGGTGCAAGAGACCCAGTACTTC
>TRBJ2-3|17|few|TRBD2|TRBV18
CASSPPPGLAGTDTQYF
TGTGCCAGCTCACCCCCTCCGGGACTAGCGGGAACAGATACGCAGTATTTT
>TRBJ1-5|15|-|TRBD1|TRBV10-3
CAISEDRDSNQPQHF
TGTGCCATCAGTGAGGACAGGGATAGCAATCAGCCCCAGCATTTT
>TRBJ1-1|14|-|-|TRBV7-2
CASSLRRANTEAFF
TGTGCCAGCAGCTTACGCAGAGCGAACACTGAAGCTTTCTTT
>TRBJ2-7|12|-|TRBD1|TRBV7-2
CASSPRTGVQYF
TGTGCCAGCAGCCCCCGGACAGGGGTGCAGTACTTC
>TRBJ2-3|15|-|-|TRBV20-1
CSAPNSGEVTDTQYF
TGCAGTGCTCCTAACTCGGGGGAGGTCACAGATACGCAGTATTTT
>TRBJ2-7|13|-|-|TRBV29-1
CSVESGHTYEQYF
TGCAGCGTTGAGTCAGGGCACACCTACGAGCAGTACTTC
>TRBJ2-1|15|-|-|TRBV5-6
CASSMGGTTYNEQFF
TGTGCCAGCAGCATGGGGGGTACTACCTACAATGAGCAGTTCTTC
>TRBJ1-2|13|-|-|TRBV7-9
CASSLRDRLPPSF
TGTGCCAGCAGCCTCCGGGACCGCTTACCCCCCAGCTTC
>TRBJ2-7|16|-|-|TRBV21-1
CASTQRDQRGGIEQYF
TGTGCCAGCACCCAAAGGGATCAGCGGGGGGGTATCGAGCAGTACTTC
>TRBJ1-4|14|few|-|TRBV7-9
CASSLAQGGEKLFF
TGTGCCAGCAGCTTGGCGCAGGGCGGTGAAAAACTGTTTTTT
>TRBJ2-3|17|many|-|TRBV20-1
CSARVGLLSTSTDTQYF
TGCAGTGCTAGAGTGGGCCTTCTATCAACTAGCACAGATACGCAGTATTTT
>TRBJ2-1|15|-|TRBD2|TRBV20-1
CSARNGLAAYNEQFF
TGCAGTGCTAGAAATGGACTAGCGGCGTACAATGAGCAGTTCTTC
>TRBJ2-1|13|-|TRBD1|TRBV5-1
CASSRGQDNEQFF
TGCGCCAGCAGCAGGGGACAGGACAATGAGCAGTTCTTC
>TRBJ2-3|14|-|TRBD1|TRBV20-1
CSAPRDRVVDTQYF
TGCAGTGCTCCTCGGGACAGGGTTGTAGATACGCAGTATTTT
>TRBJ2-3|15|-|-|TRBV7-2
CASSLLGVGTDTQYF
TGTGCCAGCAGCTTATTAGGAGTAGGTACAGATACGCAGTATTTT
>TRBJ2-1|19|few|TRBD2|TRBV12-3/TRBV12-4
CASSPAETSGYFSYNEQFF
TGTGCCAGCAGCCCCGCCGAGACTAGCGGGTATTTCTCCTACAATGAGCAGTTCTTC
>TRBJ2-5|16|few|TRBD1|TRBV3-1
CASSQPGQGASETQYF
TGTGCCAGCAGCCAACCGGGACAGGGGGCGTCAGAGACCCAGTACTTC
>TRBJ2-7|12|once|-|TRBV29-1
CSVEEGAYEQYF
TGCAGCGTTGAGGAGGGGGCCTACGAGCAGTACTTC
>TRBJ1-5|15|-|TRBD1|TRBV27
CASRSGQVSNQPQHF
TGTGCCAGCAGGTCGGGACAGGTTAGCAATCAGCCCCAGCATTTT
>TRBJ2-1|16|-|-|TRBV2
CASRSGGASSYNEQFF
TGTGCCAGCAGATCGGGCGGTGCGAGCTCCTACAATGAGCAGTTCTTC
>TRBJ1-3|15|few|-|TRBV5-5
CASSLPGNSGNTIYF
TGTGCCAGCAGCTTGCCAGGGAACTCTGGAAACACCATATATTTT
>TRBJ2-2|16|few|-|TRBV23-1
CASSQSPQGDTGELFF
TGCGCCAGCAGTCAATCCCCCCAGGGAGACACCGGGGAGCTGTTTTTT
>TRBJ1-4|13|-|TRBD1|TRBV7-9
CASSTTGGEKLFF
TGTGCCAGCAGCACCACAGGGGGTGAAAAACTGTTTTTT
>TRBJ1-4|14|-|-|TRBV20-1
CSARPGFPEGKLFF
TGCAGTGCTAGGCCGGGTTTCCCGGAGGGAAAACTGTTTTTT
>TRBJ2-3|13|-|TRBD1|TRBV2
CASAGGETDTQYF
TGTGCCAGCGCAGGGGGCGAAACAGATACGCAGTATTTT
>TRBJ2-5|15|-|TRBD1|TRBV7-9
CASSLRGQVDGTQYF
TGTGCCAGCAGCTTACGGGGACAGGTCGATGGGACCCAGTACTTC
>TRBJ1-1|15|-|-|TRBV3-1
CASSPWTELNTEAFF
TGTGCCAGCAGCCCTTGGACAGAGTTGAACACTGAAGCTTTCTTT
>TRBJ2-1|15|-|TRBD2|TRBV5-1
CASKNSGSYYNEQFF
TGCGCCAGCAAGAATAGCGGGAGCTACTACAATGAGCAGTTCTTC
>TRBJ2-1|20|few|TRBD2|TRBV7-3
CASSSPTGLAGVNSYNEQFF
TGTGCCAGCAGCTCCCCCACAGGACTAGCGGGGGTGAACTCCTACAATGAGCAGTTCTTC
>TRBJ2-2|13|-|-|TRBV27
CASRHLGTGELFF
TGTGCCAGCAGGCACCTGGGGACCGGGGAGCTGTTTTTT
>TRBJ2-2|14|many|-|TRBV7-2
CASSPRVAAGELFF
TGTGCCAGCAGCCCCAGAGTAGCCGCCGGGGAGCTGTTTTTT
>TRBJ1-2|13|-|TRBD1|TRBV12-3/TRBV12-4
CASSLVQGAGYTF
TGTGCCAGCAGTTTAGTACAGGGGGCTGGCTACACCTTC
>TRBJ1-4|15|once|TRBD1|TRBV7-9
CASSNTGTGDEKLFF
TGTGCCAGCAGCAACACCGGGACAGGGGATGAAAAACTGTTTTTT